This T cell receptor beta chain was recovered during a study of early T cells in non-severe SARS-CoV-2 infection. TCRdb processed the 5' RACE reads anew with MiXCR; each CDR3 protein has one entry. The data contain 90,000 to 130,000 distinct CDR3 sequences, 10% to 15% of them singletons. With 0 bases removed from V and 5 bases from J, the gap between germline ends came to 4 bases. Germline V CDR1 and CDR2: SGDLS, YYNGEE. This CDR3 is 12 amino acids long. The rearrangement joins TRBV9 to TRBJ2-3; no firm D call. The source of this sequence is an adult who was a healthcare worker with PCR-confirmed SARS-CoV-2 infection or an uninfected control (not recorded which). This specimen was whole blood, taken at baseline. The CDR3 coding sequence is TGTGCCAGCAGCGTAGATCTAGATACGCAGTATTTT. It is translated as CASSVDLDTQYF. Filled out from reference TRBV9 and TRBJ2-3, the complete variable domain reads DSGVTQTPKHLITATGQRVTLRCSPRSGDLSVYWYQQSLDQGLQFLIQYYNGEERAKGNILERFSAQQFPDLHSELNLSSLELGDSALYFCASSVDLDTQYFGPGTRLTVL.